Presented here are 32 T cell receptor beta chains from one specimen sequenced in a study of blood T cell repertoires in COVID-19. Assay: immunoSEQ multiplex PCR; the TCRdb copy retains only in-frame clones and omits some. The data contain 250,000 or so clones, 85% to 90% of them seen just once; the ten biggest clones take up around 1.5%. Sequencing was carried out using peripheral blood. The receptors were gathered from a woman aged 40 to 49 who had recovered from COVID-19.

The V and J genes are TRBV5-6 and TRBJ1-3; D gene ambiguous. Germline-derived CDR1 and CDR2 are SGHDT and YYEEEE. The CDR3 contains 16 residues. V gave up 0 bases and J gave up 0 bases, with 10 bases separating them. CDR3 nucleotide sequence: TGTGCCAGCAGCTTGGGAGGTCCCAACTCTGGAAACACCATATATTTT. This encodes CASSLGGPNSGNTIYF. Looking up the rest from reference TRBV5-6 and TRBJ1-3 gives the full variable domain: DAGVTQSPTHLIKTRGQQVTLRCSPKSGHDTVSWYQQALGQGPQFIFQYYEEEERQRGNFPDRFSGHQFPNYSSELNVNALLLGDSALYLCASSLGGPNSGNTIYFGEGSWLTVV.

With regard to this clone: Other nucleotide sequences in the sample specify the same CDR3. The gene calls are TRBV30 and TRBJ2-5, with D perhaps TRBD1 (6 bases). The germline V and J ends were trimmed by 4 bases and 4 bases, with 10 bases remaining between them. CDR3 length: 12 residues. From germline, CDR1 is GTSNPN and CDR2 SVGIG (reference sequence). The CDR3 bases are TGTGCCTGGAATCAGGGGCTAGAGACCCAGTACTTC. This gives the protein CAWNQGLETQYF.

The V call is TRBV5-1, the J call TRBJ2-3; 8 bases are shared with TRBD1. The V gene end was trimmed by 4 bases and the J gene end by 6 bases; junction bases not matched to a gene: 4. The CDR3 sequence is 13 residues long. Germline CDR1 is SGHRS and CDR2 is YFSETQ. The CDR3 region is CASSAGQGDTQYF. Here the CDR3 DNA reads TGCGCCAGCAGCGCAGGACAGGGCGATACGCAGTATTTT.

The chain has TRBV5-8 and TRBJ1-6; D might be TRBD1 (6 bases). The V end was cut by 1 base, the J end by 7 bases, with 12 bases between. Germline CDR1 SGHTS, CDR2 YDEGEE. The CDR3 extends over 15 amino acids. CDR3 region: CASSLRGGGNSPLHF. DNA of the CDR3: TGTGCCAGCAGCTTGAGGGGAGGGGGGAATTCACCCCTCCACTTT. Using reference TRBV5-8 and TRBJ1-6 for the parts outside the CDR3, the full variable domain is EAGVTQSPTHLIKTRGQQATLRCSPISGHTSVYWYQQALGLGLQFLLWYDEGEERNRGNFPPRFSGRQFPNYSSELNVNALELEDSALYLCASSLRGGGNSPLHFGNGTRLTVT.

The genes are TRBV2 and TRBJ1-2; the D is unclear. The CDR3 contains 14 residues. Trimming took off 4 bases at V and 4 bases at J, with 13 bases between the two ends. Germline V gives CDR1 SNHLY, CDR2 FYNNEI. Written as DNA, the CDR3 is TGTGCCAGCAGTGGTCCGGGCCGGGGCTATGGCTACACCTTC. Translating it yields CASSGPGRGYGYTF.

CDR3 region: CASSIQGKVSAVAKNIQYF. CDR3 coding DNA: TGTGCCAGTAGTATACAGGGGAAGGTGTCTGCGGTGGCCAAAAACATTCAGTACTTC. V usage is TRBV19 and J usage is TRBJ2-4; a possible D gene is TRBD1 (6 bases). This CDR3 comprises 19 residues. V dropped 2 bases and J dropped 1 base, with 21 bases sitting between them. The germline V gene encodes CDR1 LNHDA and CDR2 SQIVND (reference sequence).

The CDR3 loop is CASSRPTRVLDSGYTF. The CDR3 DNA sequence: TGTGCCAGCAGCCGCCCGACCAGGGTCCTGGATTCTGGCTACACCTTC. This chain links TRBV7-9 with TRBJ1-2; D might be TRBD1 (5 bases). V shed 5 bases and J shed 7 bases, with 23 bases lying between them. The CDR3 has 16 amino acids. Looked up from germline, CDR1 is SEHNR and CDR2 is FQNEAQ (reference sequence).

V gene TRBV7-3 combines with J gene TRBJ2-1; 7 bases align to TRBD1. Germline CDR1 reads SGHTA; CDR2 reads FQGTGA. V lost 3 bases, J lost 2 bases, and 7 bases stayed unmatched. This CDR3 has 16 residues. The DNA of the CDR3 is TGTGCCAGCAGCTTTAACACAGGGGATCCCTACAATGAGCAGTTCTTC. This gives the protein CASSFNTGDPYNEQFF.

This rearrangement joins TRBV9 to TRBJ1-1, with D possibly being TRBD1 (5 bases). Trimming shortened V by 4 bases and J by 0 bases, and 13 bases separated the two germline ends. CDR3 length equals 15 residues. Germline CDR1 reads SGDLS; CDR2 reads YYNGEE. The CDR3 is CASSPGGTMNTEAFF. The CDR3 nucleotides are TGTGCCAGCAGCCCAGGAGGGACGATGAACACTGAAGCTTTCTTT.

The chain couples TRBV7-9 to TRBJ1-6; the D is unclear. The germline V gene has CDR1 SEHNR and CDR2 FQNEAQ (reference sequence). The CDR3 has 14 amino acids. V dropped 5 bases and J dropped 8 bases, with 13 bases sitting between them. CDR3 region: CASSEGWMDSPLHF. In DNA, the CDR3 is TGTGCCAGCAGCGAGGGCTGGATGGATTCACCCCTCCACTTT.

The CDR3: CASSFLDREVAGYTF. For the CDR3, the DNA is TGTGCCAGCAGCTTCCTGGACAGGGAAGTCGCTGGCTACACCTTC. The chain joins TRBV13 to TRBJ1-2; TRBD1 aligns across 8 bases. V was clipped by 3 bases and J by 7 bases; unmatched bases: 10. The CDR3 sequence is 15 residues long. Germline loops: CDR1 PRHDT, CDR2 FYEKMQ (reference sequence).

This chain joins TRBV19 and TRBJ1-2, with TRBD1 identical over 9 bases. This CDR3 has 13 residues. With V trimmed by 5 bases and J by 6 bases, 4 bases remained unmatched. Germline V gives CDR1 LNHDA, CDR2 SQIVND (reference sequence). CDR3 loop: CASSWTGEDGYTF. The CDR3 DNA is TGTGCCAGTAGTTGGACAGGGGAGGATGGCTACACCTTC.

V usage is TRBV20-1 and J usage is TRBJ2-5, with TRBD2 matching 9 bases. The V and J ends lost 3 bases and 2 bases, in that order; junction bases with no gene match: 7. From germline, CDR1 is DFQATT and CDR2 SNEGSKA (reference sequence). The CDR3 has 15 amino acids. The CDR3 reads CSASVPSGVQETQYF. DNA of the CDR3: TGCAGTGCTAGTGTGCCTAGCGGGGTACAAGAGACCCAGTACTTC.

V gene TRBV2 combines with J gene TRBJ2-5; D possibly corresponds to TRBD2 (5 bases). Germline V gene lookup returns CDR1 SNHLY and CDR2 FYNNEI. The V and J ends lost 3 bases and 8 bases respectively, with 13 bases between them. The CDR3 consists of 13 residues. CDR3 sequence reads: CASSDDGKRTQYF. The CDR3 DNA reads as TGTGCCAGCAGTGATGACGGGAAGAGAACCCAGTACTTC.

The chain is built from TRBV3-1 (or the pseudogene TRBV3-2) and TRBJ1-4; D call uncertain. The germline CDR1 and CDR2 sequences are LGHDT and YNNKEL (reference sequence). This CDR3 contains 13 residues. V was cut by 4 bases and J by 8 bases, with 11 bases left in between. The CDR3 coding sequence is TGTGCCAGCAGCCGAAGCTTCGCAGAAAAACTGTTTTTT. It encodes CASSRSFAEKLFF.

The chain couples TRBV11-2 to TRBJ1-3; D gene unclear. V shed 3 bases and J shed 2 bases, with 8 bases lying between them. This CDR3 has 14 amino acids. From germline, CDR1 is SGHAT and CDR2 FQNNGV. The CDR3: CASSFWEPGNTIYF. CDR3 bases: TGTGCCAGCAGCTTTTGGGAGCCTGGAAACACCATATATTTT.

The chain uses TRBV7-2 and TRBJ1-3; D not certain. This CDR3 has 13 residues. Trimming removed 4 bases from V and 2 bases from J, with 6 bases in between. Germline V lookup: CDR1 SGHTA, CDR2 FQGNSA. The CDR3 nucleotides are TGTGCCAGCAGCTCCCGGGCTGGAAACACCATATATTTT. It yields the protein CASSSRAGNTIYF.

The rearrangement uses TRBV7-6 and TRBJ1-6; TRBD1 agrees at 11 bases. Germline lookup yields CDR1 SGHVS and CDR2 FNYEAQ. CDR3 length: 16 amino acids. V trimming: 5 bases; J trimming: 7 bases; junction bases outside the gene matches: 7. In DNA, the CDR3 is TGTGCCAGCAGCCACGCCGGGACAGGGGGGAATTCACCCCTCCACTTT. This sequence encodes CASSHAGTGGNSPLHF.

The V gene is TRBV25-1, the J gene TRBJ1-1; perhaps TRBD1 as D (5 bases). The CDR3 loop spans 13 amino acids. Germline lookup yields CDR1 MGHDK and CDR2 SYGVNS. Deletions cut 3 bases from V and 6 bases from J, with 11 bases between. CDR3 residues: CASSEPGTSEAFF. Written as DNA, the CDR3 is TGTGCCAGCAGTGAGCCAGGGACTTCTGAAGCTTTCTTT.

The chain couples TRBV6-5 to TRBJ1-5, with D possibly TRBD1 on 6 matching bases. Germline CDR1 and CDR2: MNHEY and SVGAGI. There are 13 residues in the CDR3. Trimming stripped 4 bases from V and 7 bases from J, with 11 bases between. This chain's CDR3 is CASSSRQAQPQHF. DNA of the CDR3: TGTGCCAGCAGTTCCAGACAGGCCCAGCCCCAGCATTTT.

The rearrangement joins TRBV27 to TRBJ2-1; no clear D gene. V gave up 2 bases and J gave up 9 bases, with 20 bases separating them. CDR1 MNHEY and CDR2 SMNVEV come from the germline V gene (reference sequence). The CDR3 spans 16 residues. The CDR3 sequence: CASSLSGTTTGREQFF. CDR3 nucleotide sequence: TGTGCCAGCAGTTTAAGTGGAACGACCACTGGGCGTGAGCAGTTCTTC.

DNA for the CDR3: TGTGCCACCTCCTTGGGAGCCCCGAACACTGAAGCTTTCTTT. Translation gives CATSLGAPNTEAFF. The chain couples TRBV15 to TRBJ1-1; D is unresolved. Germline V gives CDR1 LNHNV, CDR2 YYDKDF (reference sequence). This CDR3 has 14 amino acids. V was cut by 8 bases and J by 1 base, with 14 bases left in between.

The rearrangement uses TRBV29-1 and TRBJ1-2; D uncertain. The CDR3 is 13 residues long. Germline lookup yields CDR1 SQVTM and CDR2 ANQGSEA. V was clipped by 4 bases and J by 6 bases, with 15 bases between them. The chain's CDR3 is CSVGSGFSDGYTF. As DNA, the CDR3 is TGCAGCGTTGGTTCTGGTTTTAGCGATGGCTACACCTTC.

The J gene is TRBJ2-5, the V gene TRBV4-2; 7 nucleotides align to TRBD2. This CDR3 contains 13 residues. Germline assignment: CDR1 LGHNA and CDR2 YNFKEQ. V lost 3 bases to trimming and J lost 5 bases; unmatched junction nucleotides: 3. In nucleotides, the CDR3 is TGTGCCAGCAGCCAGTGGGGGGGGGAGACCCAGTACTTC. Amino acids: CASSQWGGETQYF.

The CDR3 is CASSSSPQETQYF. The CDR3 DNA follows: TGCGCCAGCAGCTCATCCCCCCAAGAGACCCAGTACTTC. The J gene is TRBJ2-5, the V gene TRBV5-1; no clear D gene. Deletions cut 3 bases from V and 1 base from J, with 7 bases between. The V gene's germline CDR1 is SGHRS and CDR2 YFSETQ. There are 13 residues in the CDR3. The full variable domain, with the rest looked up from reference TRBV5-1 and TRBJ2-5, is KAGVTQTPRYLIKTRGQQVTLSCSPISGHRSVSWYQQTPGQGLQFLFEYFSETQRNKGNFPGRFSGRQFSNSRSEMNVSTLELGDSALYLCASSSSPQETQYFGPGTRLLVL.

With regard to this clone: A read error may account for a junction end that differs from germline. The CDR3 nucleotides are TGTGCCTGGAGTGTACGGGGGAACCCTGAAGCTTTCTTT. Translating it yields CAWSVRGNPEAFF. The chain carries TRBV30 and TRBJ1-1, with D perhaps matching TRBD1 (5 bases). Germline V CDR1 and CDR2: GTSNPN, SVGIG (reference sequence). The CDR3 is 13 residues long.

The chain couples TRBV30 to TRBJ1-2; TRBD1 matches 7 bases. Per the germline V gene, CDR1 is GTSNPN and CDR2 is SVGIG (reference sequence). CDR3 length: 13 residues. V shed 2 bases, J shed 2 bases, and the junction held 2 bases outside the gene matches. The CDR3: CAWSPTGNYGYTF. The CDR3 DNA sequence: TGTGCCTGGAGTCCGACAGGGAACTATGGCTACACCTTC.

V gene TRBV5-8 combines with J gene TRBJ1-1; maybe TRBD1 (6 bases). CDR3 length: 16 residues. Per germline, CDR1 SGHTS and CDR2 YDEGEE. V lost 0 bases to trimming and J lost 3 bases, with 15 bases between them. CDR3 in amino acids: CASSLGGGASDTEAFF. The CDR3 DNA reads as TGTGCCAGCAGCTTGGGGGGGGGCGCCTCGGACACTGAAGCTTTCTTT.

In this sample, this clone is medium-sized. This same CDR3 is encoded by further DNA sequences in the sample. The rearrangement uses TRBV6-5 and TRBJ1-2; TRBD1 matches at 10 bases. Looked up from germline, CDR1 is MNHEY and CDR2 is SVGAGI. The trim removed 2 bases at V and 4 bases at J, leaving 7 bases unmatched. The CDR3 contains 16 residues. CDR3 sequence: CASSYTRTGGGYGYTF. For the CDR3, the DNA is TGTGCCAGCAGTTACACCAGGACAGGGGGTGGCTATGGCTACACCTTC.

The CDR3 spells CASSHPENTGELFF. For the CDR3, the DNA is TGTGCCAGCAGCCACCCAGAGAACACCGGGGAGCTGTTTTTT. This chain uses TRBV7-7 with TRBJ2-2, with D unresolved. The germline V and J ends were trimmed by 5 bases and 1 base, with 8 bases remaining between them. The length of the CDR3 is 14 residues. Germline values: CDR1 SSHAT, CDR2 FNYEAQ (reference sequence).

The rearrangement uses TRBV5-1 and TRBJ2-1; the D gene is possibly TRBD1 (6 bases). The CDR3 has 14 amino acids. CDR1 and CDR2 from the germline V gene are SGHRS and YFSETQ. V was clipped by 2 bases and J by 8 bases, with 14 bases between them. The CDR3 DNA is TGCGCCAGCAGCTTTACAGGGCCCCTCCATGAGCAGTTCTTC. Translated, it gives CASSFTGPLHEQFF.

V usage is TRBV4-1 and J usage is TRBJ1-2; D is ambiguous. Germline V gives CDR1 MGHRA, CDR2 YSYEKL. The CDR3 loop spans 16 amino acids. V was cut by 4 bases and J by 8 bases, with 23 bases left in between. CDR3 in amino acids: CASSLSKVEFSRGYTF. CDR3 coding DNA: TGCGCCAGCAGCCTATCGAAGGTGGAGTTTTCTAGAGGCTACACCTTC.